The clone carrying this T cell receptor beta chain has at least ten counts. This record belongs to a study of regulatory T cells in long-lasting Graves disease. Study information: Graves' cases, newly diagnosed, had used antithyroid drugs under 3 months.

CDR3-region Arm-PCR and iRepertoire HTBI primers produced the TCR beta libraries. Authors' data handling: Identification across samples found 62 TRBV and roughly 14 TRBJ segments. TCRdb itself ran the multiplex PCR reads through MiXCR, one entry per CDR3 protein. These V and J calls are TCRdb output, not the study's own analysis. The data show under 300,000 distinct CDR3 sequences, around 18% seen once. Deletions cut 4 bases from V and 8 bases from J, with 24 bases between. The CDR3 spans 16 residues. Looked up from germline, CDR1 is SGHRS and CDR2 is YFSETQ. Time point here: newly diagnosed GD, antithyroid drugs for less than 3 months. PBMC RNA was the source of the TCR library. This sample also belongs to another study, concerning T cells in Graves' hyperthyroidism and ophthalmopathy.

This clonotype was obtained from a woman in her twenties or thirties with Graves disease. Sample: peripheral blood mononuclear cells (PBMCs), taken at new diagnosis, from a patient treated with antithyroid drugs. This chain uses TRBV5-1 with TRBJ1-1; D unresolved. The CDR3, as DNA: TGCGCCAGCAGCGGAGCCTCCCCGGGAGAAAAAGAGGAAGCTTTCTTT. It encodes CASSGASPGEKEEAFF.